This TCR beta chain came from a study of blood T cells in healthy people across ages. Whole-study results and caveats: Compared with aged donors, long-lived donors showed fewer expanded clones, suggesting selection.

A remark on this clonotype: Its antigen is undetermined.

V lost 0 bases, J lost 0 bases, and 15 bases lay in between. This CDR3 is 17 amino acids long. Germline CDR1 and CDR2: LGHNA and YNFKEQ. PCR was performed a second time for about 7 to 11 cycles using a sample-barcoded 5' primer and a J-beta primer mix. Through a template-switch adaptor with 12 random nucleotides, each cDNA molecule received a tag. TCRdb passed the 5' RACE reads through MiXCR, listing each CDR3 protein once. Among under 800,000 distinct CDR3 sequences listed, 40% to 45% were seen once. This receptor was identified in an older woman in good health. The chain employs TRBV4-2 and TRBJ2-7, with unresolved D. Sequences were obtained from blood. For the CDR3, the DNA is TGTGCCAGCAGCCAAGATTGGGCTAGTTCATTCTCCTACGAGCAGTACTTC. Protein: CASSQDWASSFSYEQYF.